In this sample, the clone carrying this TCR beta chain turned up many times. No antigen is known for it. The data were taken from a study of Graves' ophthalmopathy and Graves' hyperthyroidism. General study points: Also, most clonotypes expanded in the thyroid above 0.001 frequency appeared in blood.

Germline V gives CDR1 DFQATT, CDR2 SNEGSKA (reference sequence). The CDR3 has 14 amino acids. V lost 3 bases to trimming and J lost 1 base; unmatched junction nucleotides: 4. Amplification from RNA transcripts yielded the TCR beta CDR3 regions. The workflow started with a first-round RT-PCR run with HTBI primers and then moved on to a second-round multiplex PCR. Via MiXCR, TCRdb re-called the multiplex PCR reads, giving one row per CDR3 protein. The sample records around 470,000 distinct CDR3 sequences, over 13% being singletons. This chain uses TRBV20-1 with TRBJ2-3, with 7 bases lining up with TRBD2. Sequences were obtained from blood. This clonotype was obtained from a woman under 40 with Graves' ophthalmopathy. In DNA form, the CDR3 reads TGCAGTGCTAGCTGGGGGGGTGGCACAGATACGCAGTATTTT. It translates to CSASWGGGTDTQYF.